This TCR beta chain derives from a study of T cell responses to AZD1222 COVID-19 vaccine. Turning to this clone: Its antigen remains unidentified.

The length of the CDR3 is 10 residues. Germline V gene lookup returns CDR1 DFQATT and CDR2 SNEGSKA (reference sequence). Deletions cut 3 bases from V and 7 bases from J, with 6 bases between. This table comes from immunoSEQ multiplex PCR, and its TCRdb copy is limited to in-frame clones, with some not included. The sample records fewer than 130,000 clones, 88% being singletons. Study-wide points: Targets within unmutated variant regions were reportedly found for nearly half of spike-specific TCRs. White British people made up most donors, females outnumbered males, and clonal diversity was possibly underestimated. Vaccine-associated CD4 TCRs ranged over spike, dominating at 160-218 and 743-854.

The chain couples TRBV20-1 to TRBJ1-2, with no clear D. The specimen was peripheral blood, collected on day 0 of AZD1222 vaccination. This receptor was obtained from an adult in good health. CDR3 region: CSASKIGYTF. The CDR3 region has the DNA TGCAGTGCTAGTAAGATTGGCTACACCTTC.